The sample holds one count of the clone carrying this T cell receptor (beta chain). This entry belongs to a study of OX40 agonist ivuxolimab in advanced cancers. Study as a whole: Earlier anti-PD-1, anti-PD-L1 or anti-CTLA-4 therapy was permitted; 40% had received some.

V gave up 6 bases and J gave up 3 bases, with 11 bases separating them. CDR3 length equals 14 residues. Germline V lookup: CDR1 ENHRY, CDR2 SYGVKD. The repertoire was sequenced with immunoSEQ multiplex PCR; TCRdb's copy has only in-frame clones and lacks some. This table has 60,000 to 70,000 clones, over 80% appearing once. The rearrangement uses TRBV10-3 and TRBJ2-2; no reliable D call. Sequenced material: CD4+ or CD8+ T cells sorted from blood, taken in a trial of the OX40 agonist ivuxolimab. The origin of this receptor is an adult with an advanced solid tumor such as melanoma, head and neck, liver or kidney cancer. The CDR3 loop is CAIRNTEYTGELFF. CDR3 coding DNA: TGTGCCATCAGGAATACGGAGTACACCGGGGAGCTGTTTTTT.